This TCR beta chain was sequenced in a study of blood T cell repertoires in COVID-19. Study details: The samples span acute and convalescent COVID-19 from the United States, Italy and Spain. Sources were T cells, B-cell-depleted T cells, or PBMCs; the material itself was cDNA or gDNA.

Authors' processing steps: Amplifying reference gene primers gave estimates of nucleated cell counts. Profiled with immunoSEQ multiplex PCR; TCRdb holds only in-frame clones, not every one. That table furnishes V, J and clone size, whereas the DNA furnished D and trimming. The profile covers around 60,000 clones, with more than 75% appearing a single time and more than 3% taken by the ten largest. This CDR3 is built from 15 residues. With 2 bases clipped from V and 3 bases from J, the junction kept 10 bases outside the gene matches. The germline V gene has CDR1 SQVTM and CDR2 ANQGSEA. This receptor was obtained from a human donor in a cohort sampled during active COVID-19. Sequenced input: peripheral blood. V usage is TRBV29-1 and J usage is TRBJ2-7; TRBD1 agrees at 7 bases. The CDR3 DNA sequence: TGCAGCGTTGAAAAGGGGGCAGGGATAAACTACGAGCAGTACTTC. It specifies CSVEKGAGINYEQYF.